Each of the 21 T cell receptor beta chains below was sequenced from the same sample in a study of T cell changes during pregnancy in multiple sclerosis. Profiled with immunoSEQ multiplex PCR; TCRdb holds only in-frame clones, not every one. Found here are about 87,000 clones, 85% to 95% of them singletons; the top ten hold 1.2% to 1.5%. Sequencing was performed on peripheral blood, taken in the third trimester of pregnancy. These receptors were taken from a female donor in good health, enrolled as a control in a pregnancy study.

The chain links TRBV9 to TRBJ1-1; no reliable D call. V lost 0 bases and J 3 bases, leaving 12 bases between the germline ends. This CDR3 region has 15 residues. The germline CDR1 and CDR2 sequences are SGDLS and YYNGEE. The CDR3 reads CASSVGHLRDTEAFF. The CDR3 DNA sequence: TGTGCCAGCAGCGTAGGTCACCTGAGGGACACTGAAGCTTTCTTT.

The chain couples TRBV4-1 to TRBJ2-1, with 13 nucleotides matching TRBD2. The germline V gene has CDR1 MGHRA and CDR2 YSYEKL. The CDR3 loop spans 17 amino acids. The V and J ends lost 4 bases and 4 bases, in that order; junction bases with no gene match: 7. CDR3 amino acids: CASSPRTSGGPYNEQFF. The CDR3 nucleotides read TGCGCCAGCAGCCCTCGGACTAGCGGGGGTCCTTACAATGAGCAGTTCTTC.

CDR3: CSARSLGQGTTGELFF. CDR3 nucleotide sequence: TGCAGCGCTCGATCCTTGGGACAGGGAACCACCGGGGAGCTGTTTTTT. The chain joins TRBV29-1 to TRBJ2-2; 9 positions agree with TRBD1. The CDR3 is 16 residues long. Unmatched junction bases numbered 13, after V lost 7 bases and J lost 4 bases. Germline-derived CDR1 and CDR2 are SQVTM and ANQGSEA.

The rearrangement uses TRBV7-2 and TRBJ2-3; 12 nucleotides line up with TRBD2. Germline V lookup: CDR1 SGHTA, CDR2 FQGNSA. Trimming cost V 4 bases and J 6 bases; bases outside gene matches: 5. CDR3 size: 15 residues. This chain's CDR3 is CASSSTSGRVDTQYF. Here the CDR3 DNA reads TGTGCCAGCAGCTCGACTAGCGGGAGAGTGGATACGCAGTATTTT.

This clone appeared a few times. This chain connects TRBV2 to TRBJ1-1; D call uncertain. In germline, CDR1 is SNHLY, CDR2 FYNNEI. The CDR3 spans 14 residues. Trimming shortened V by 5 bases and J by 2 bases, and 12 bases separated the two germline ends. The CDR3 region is CASSNFRGNTEAFF. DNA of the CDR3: TGTGCCAGCAGTAACTTCCGGGGAAACACTGAAGCTTTCTTT.

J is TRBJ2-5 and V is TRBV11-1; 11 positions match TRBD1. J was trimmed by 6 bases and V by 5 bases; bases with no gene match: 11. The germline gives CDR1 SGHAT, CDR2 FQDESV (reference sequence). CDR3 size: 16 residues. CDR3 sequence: CASSLFGGQGAKTQYF. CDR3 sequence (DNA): TGTGCCAGCAGCCTTTTCGGCGGACAGGGGGCGAAGACCCAGTACTTC.

The CDR3 protein is CASRRDSTYEQYF. The CDR3 DNA sequence: TGTGCCAGCAGGAGGGACTCTACCTACGAGCAGTACTTC. The chain links TRBV6-5 to TRBJ2-7; maybe TRBD2 (6 bases). Deletions cut 6 bases from V and 2 bases from J, with 11 bases between. The CDR3 loop spans 13 amino acids. Germline values: CDR1 MNHEY, CDR2 SVGAGI.

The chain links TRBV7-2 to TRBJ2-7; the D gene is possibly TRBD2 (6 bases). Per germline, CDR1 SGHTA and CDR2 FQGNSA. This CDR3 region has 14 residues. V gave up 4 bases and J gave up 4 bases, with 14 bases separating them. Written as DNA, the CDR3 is TGTGCCAGCAGCTCCGGAGGGAGACTGTACGAGCAGTACTTC. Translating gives CASSSGGRLYEQYF.

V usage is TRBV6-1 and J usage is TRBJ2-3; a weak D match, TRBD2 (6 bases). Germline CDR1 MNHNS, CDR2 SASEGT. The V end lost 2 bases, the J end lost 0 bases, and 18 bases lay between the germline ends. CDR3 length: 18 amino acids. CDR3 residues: CASSETGLATRSTDTQYF. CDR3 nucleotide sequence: TGTGCCAGCAGTGAAACGGGGCTAGCGACGAGGAGCACAGATACGCAGTATTTT.

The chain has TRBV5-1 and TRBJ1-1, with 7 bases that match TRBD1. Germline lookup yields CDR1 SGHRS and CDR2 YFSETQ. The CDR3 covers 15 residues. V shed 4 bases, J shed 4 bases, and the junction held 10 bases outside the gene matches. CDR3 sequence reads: CASSTFTGVVTEAFF. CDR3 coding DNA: TGCGCCAGCAGCACATTCACAGGGGTAGTCACTGAAGCTTTCTTT.

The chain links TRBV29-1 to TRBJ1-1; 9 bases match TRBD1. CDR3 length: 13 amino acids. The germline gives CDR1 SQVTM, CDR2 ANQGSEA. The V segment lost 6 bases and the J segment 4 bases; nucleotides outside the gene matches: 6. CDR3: CSVHRGLGTEAFF. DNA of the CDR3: TGCAGCGTCCACAGGGGGCTAGGCACTGAAGCTTTCTTT.

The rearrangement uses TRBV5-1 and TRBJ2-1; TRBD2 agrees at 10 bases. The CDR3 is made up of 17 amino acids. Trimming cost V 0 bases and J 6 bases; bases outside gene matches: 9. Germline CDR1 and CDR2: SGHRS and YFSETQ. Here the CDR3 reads CASSLEPSGSEGNEQFF. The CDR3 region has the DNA TGCGCCAGCAGCTTGGAGCCTAGCGGGAGTGAGGGCAATGAGCAGTTCTTC.

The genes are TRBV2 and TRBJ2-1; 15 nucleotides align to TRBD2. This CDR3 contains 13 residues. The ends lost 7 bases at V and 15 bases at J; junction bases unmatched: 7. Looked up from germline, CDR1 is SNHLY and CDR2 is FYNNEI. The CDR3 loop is CASTGLAGGGGFF. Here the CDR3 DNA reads TGTGCCAGCACCGGACTAGCGGGAGGGGGGGGGTTCTTC.

As DNA, the CDR3 is TGTGCCAGCAGCCCTGGCGGCGGGGCCCGCTCCTACGAGCAGTACTTC. This translates into CASSPGGGARSYEQYF. This rearrangement joins TRBV4-2 to TRBJ2-7; perhaps TRBD2 as D (6 bases). Germline lookup yields CDR1 LGHNA and CDR2 YNFKEQ. V was pared by 4 bases and J by 0 bases, with 16 bases between. The length of the CDR3 is 16 residues.

CDR3 sequence: CASSQDSAGAQPQHF. As DNA, the CDR3 is TGTGCCAGCAGCCAAGATTCGGCAGGTGCTCAGCCCCAGCATTTT. This chain uses TRBV4-2 with TRBJ1-5; D remains unclear. This CDR3 comprises 15 residues. Germline V gene lookup returns CDR1 LGHNA and CDR2 YNFKEQ. V lost 0 bases, J lost 6 bases, and 12 bases lay in between.

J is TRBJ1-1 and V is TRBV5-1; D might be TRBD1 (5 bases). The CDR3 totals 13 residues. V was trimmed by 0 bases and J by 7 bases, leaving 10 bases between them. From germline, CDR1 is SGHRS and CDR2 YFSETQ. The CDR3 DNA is TGCGCCAGCAGCTTGGCGCAGGGCGATGAAGCTTTCTTT. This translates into CASSLAQGDEAFF.

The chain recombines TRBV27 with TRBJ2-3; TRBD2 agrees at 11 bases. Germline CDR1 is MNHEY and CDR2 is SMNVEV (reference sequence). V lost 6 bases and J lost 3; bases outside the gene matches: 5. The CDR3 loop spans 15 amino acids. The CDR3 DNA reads TGTGCCAGCAGGGCTAGCGGGAGGAGTACAGATACGCAGTATTTT. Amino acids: CASRASGRSTDTQYF.

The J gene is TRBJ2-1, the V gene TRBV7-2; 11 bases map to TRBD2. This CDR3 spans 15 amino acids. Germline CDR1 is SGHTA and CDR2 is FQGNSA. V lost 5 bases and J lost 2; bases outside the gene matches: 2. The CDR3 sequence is CASSLLAGAYNEQFF. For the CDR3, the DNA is TGTGCCAGCAGCCTACTAGCGGGAGCCTACAATGAGCAGTTCTTC.

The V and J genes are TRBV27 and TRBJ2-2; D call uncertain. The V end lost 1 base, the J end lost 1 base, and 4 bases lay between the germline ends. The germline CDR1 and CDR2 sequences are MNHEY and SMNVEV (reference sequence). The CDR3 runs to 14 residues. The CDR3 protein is CASSLFGNTGELFF. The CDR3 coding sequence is TGTGCCAGCAGTTTATTCGGGAACACCGGGGAGCTGTTTTTT.

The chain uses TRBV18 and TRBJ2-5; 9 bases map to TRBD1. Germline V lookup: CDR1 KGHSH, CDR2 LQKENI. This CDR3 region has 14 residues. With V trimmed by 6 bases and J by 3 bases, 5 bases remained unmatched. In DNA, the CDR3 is TGTGCCAGCTCGGTCCGGGACAGGGAAGAGACCCAGTACTTC. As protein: CASSVRDREETQYF.

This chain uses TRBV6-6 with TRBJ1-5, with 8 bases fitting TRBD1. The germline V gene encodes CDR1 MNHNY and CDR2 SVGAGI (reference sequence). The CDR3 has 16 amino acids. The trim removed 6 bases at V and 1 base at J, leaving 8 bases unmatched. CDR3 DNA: TGTGCCAGCAGGCCCGGACAGGGTTGGAGCAATCAGCCCCAGCATTTT. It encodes CASRPGQGWSNQPQHF.